What follows are 10 T cell receptor beta chains derived from one specimen sequenced in a study of regulatory T cells in long-lasting Graves disease. With iRepertoire HTBI primers and Arm-PCR of CDR3 regions, TCR beta libraries were built. TCRdb processed the multiplex PCR reads anew with MiXCR; each CDR3 protein has one entry. The sample records hundreds of thousands of distinct CDR3 sequences, approximately 22% being singletons. Time point in this sample: persistent/refractory GD, antithyroid drugs over 5 years with positive TRAb. With RNA extracted from PBMCs as input, the TCR library was made. Sequenced here: peripheral blood mononuclear cells (PBMCs), sampled when the disease was refractory, from a patient treated with antithyroid drugs. These receptors all come from a female donor with Graves disease.

This clonotype was seen a few times. The rearrangement uses TRBV12-3 or TRBV12-4 and TRBJ2-6; 10 nucleotides agree with TRBD1. V dropped 6 bases and J dropped 0; count of bases not matched to a gene: 8. The CDR3 loop spans 18 amino acids. The CDR3 is CASSIDRGQLSGANVLTF. DNA of the CDR3: TGTGCCAGCAGCATCGACAGGGGGCAACTCTCTGGGGCCAACGTCCTGACTTTC.

This clonotype was counted between two and nine times. V is TRBV9 and J is TRBJ2-3, with 7 bases matching TRBD1. Trimming took 4 bases from V and 0 from J; bases not matched to a gene: 2. This CDR3 has 14 amino acids. CDR1 is SGDLS and CDR2 is YYNGEE in the germline V gene. The CDR3, as DNA: TGTGCCAGCAGCTCGGGACAGAGCACAGATACGCAGTATTTT. This encodes CASSSGQSTDTQYF.

There are a few counts of this clonotype. This sequence joins TRBV28 and TRBJ1-5; the D is unclear. This CDR3 region has 13 residues. The germline CDR1 and CDR2 sequences are MDHEN and SYDVKM. Deletions cut 10 bases from V and 9 bases from J, with 19 bases between. In DNA, the CDR3 is TGTGCCACCACCCTGGGCGGTGCAGGGCCCCAGCATTTT. The encoded protein is CATTLGGAGPQHF.

The rearrangement links TRBV27 to TRBJ2-7; tentative D call: TRBD1 (6 bases). V was cut by 5 bases and J by 5 bases, with 19 bases left in between. The CDR3 is 15 residues long. Germline V gene data show CDR1 as MNHEY and CDR2 as SMNVEV (reference sequence). The CDR3 loop reads CASSMGPPRGNEQYF. In DNA form, the CDR3 reads TGTGCCAGCAGTATGGGTCCGCCGAGGGGGAACGAGCAGTACTTC.

This clonotype was seen repeatedly, ten times or more. This sequence joins TRBV20-1 and TRBJ2-5; maybe TRBD2 (5 bases). Per the germline V gene, CDR1 is DFQATT and CDR2 is SNEGSKA (reference sequence). V lost 5 bases and J 2 bases, leaving 9 bases between the germline ends. CDR3 length: 12 residues. The CDR3 region has the DNA TGCAGTGCTCGACGGGGACAAGAGACCCAGTACTTC. Encoded protein: CSARRGQETQYF.

The chain joins TRBV6-1 to TRBJ1-1; D is ambiguous. Germline V lookup: CDR1 MNHNS, CDR2 SASEGT. This CDR3 contains 14 residues. V was cut by 2 bases and J by 0 bases, with 7 bases left in between. CDR3 loop: CASSEFDMNTEAFF. The CDR3 DNA follows: TGTGCCAGCAGTGAATTTGACATGAACACTGAAGCTTTCTTT.

The J gene is TRBJ2-2, the V gene TRBV27; D might be TRBD1 (6 bases). Trimming took off 1 base at V and 4 bases at J, with 16 bases between the two ends. Germline loops: CDR1 MNHEY, CDR2 SMNVEV (reference sequence). The CDR3 runs to 17 residues. The CDR3 sequence: CASSLLGGGGGTGELFF. The CDR3, as DNA: TGTGCCAGCAGTTTATTGGGTGGGGGCGGCGGCACCGGGGAGCTGTTTTTT.

The rearrangement links TRBV7-8 to TRBJ2-2, with TRBD2 identical over 7 bases. Trimming cost V 3 bases and J 2 bases; bases outside gene matches: 9. Germline values: CDR1 SGHVS, CDR2 FQNEAQ. This CDR3 is built from 17 residues. CDR3 sequence: CASSFRDYTFNTGELFF. The CDR3 coding sequence is TGTGCCAGCAGCTTCCGGGACTATACATTTAACACCGGGGAGCTGTTTTTT. Complete variable domain (other parts from reference TRBV7-8 and TRBJ2-2): GAGVSQSPRYKVAKRGQDVALRCDPISGHVSLFWYQQALGQGPEFLTYFQNEAQLDKSGLPSDRFFAERPEGSVSTLKIQRTQQEDSAVYLCASSFRDYTFNTGELFFGEGSRLTVL.

The table lists this clonotype with many counts. The chain combines TRBV20-1 with TRBJ2-5; TRBD1 agrees at 8 bases. Looked up from germline, CDR1 is DFQATT and CDR2 is SNEGSKA (reference sequence). This CDR3 spans 16 amino acids. CDR3 residues: CSAGGGPSLYQETQYF. The CDR3 coding sequence is TGCAGCGCAGGGGGCGGCCCATCCCTTTACCAAGAGACCCAGTACTTC.

The chain recombines TRBV7-9 with TRBJ2-5, with a weak D call TRBD1 (5 bases). The CDR3 contains 14 residues. The germline gives CDR1 SEHNR, CDR2 FQNEAQ (reference sequence). The V and J ends lost 3 bases and 1 base respectively, with 9 bases between them. The CDR3 sequence is CASSFQGFQETQYF. For the CDR3, the DNA is TGTGCCAGCAGCTTCCAGGGCTTCCAAGAGACCCAGTACTTC.